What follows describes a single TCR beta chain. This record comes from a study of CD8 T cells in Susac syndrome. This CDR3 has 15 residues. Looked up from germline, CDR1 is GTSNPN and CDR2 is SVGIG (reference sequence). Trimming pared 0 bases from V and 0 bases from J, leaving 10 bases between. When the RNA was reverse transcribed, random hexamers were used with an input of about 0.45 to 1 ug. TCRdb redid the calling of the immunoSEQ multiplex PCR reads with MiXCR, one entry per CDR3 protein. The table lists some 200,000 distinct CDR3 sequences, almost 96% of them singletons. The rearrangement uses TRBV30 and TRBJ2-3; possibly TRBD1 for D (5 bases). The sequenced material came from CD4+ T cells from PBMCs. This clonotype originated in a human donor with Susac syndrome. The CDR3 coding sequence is TGTGCCTGGAGTGTAAAAAGGGGTAGCACAGATACGCAGTATTTT. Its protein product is CAWSVKRGSTDTQYF.